The rows below give T cell receptor beta chains drawn from one sample of a study of OX40 agonist ivuxolimab in advanced cancers. Clones were sequenced by immunoSEQ multiplex PCR, and TCRdb holds only the in-frame ones, with some missing. The sample carries 15,000 to 20,000 clones, 72% recorded once. Sequencing used CD4+ or CD8+ T cells sorted from blood, obtained in a trial of the OX40 agonist ivuxolimab. Source of these receptors: an adult with an advanced solid tumor such as melanoma, head and neck, liver or kidney cancer. CDR3s include the opening cysteine and the closing phenylalanine or tryptophan. The order of the fields is D gene, CDR3 length, clone size, J gene, V gene, CDR3 DNA, CDR3 protein. A D gene is named only where the DNA matches it firmly. Clone size, where shown, is once, few, many, or a class for clones that have expanded.

NA,16,NA,TRBJ2-3,TRBV2,TGTGCCAGCAGTGAACTCGGGCAGGGTGGTTTGGATACGCAGTATTTT,CASSELGQGGLDTQYF
TRBD2,16,NA,TRBJ2-7,TRBV11-3,TGTGCCAGCAGCAAATTCGGAGCGGGGGAGTTCTACGAGCAGTACTTC,CASSKFGAGEFYEQYF
NA,15,NA,TRBJ1-4,TRBV2,TGTGCCAGCAGCCCCATCGGGGGCGTGGGTGAAAAACTGTTTTTT,CASSPIGGVGEKLFF
NA,15,NA,TRBJ2-2,TRBV7-8,TGTGCCAGCAGCAGAGGGTCCGCGAACACCGGGGAGCTGTTTTTT,CASSRGSANTGELFF
NA,15,once,TRBJ1-5,TRBV7-8,TGTGCCAGCAGCTTAGACCCGGGAGACAATCAGCCCCAGCATTTT,CASSLDPGDNQPQHF
NA,16,once,TRBJ1-3,TRBV5-4,TGTGCCAGCAGCTTCCGGGACCGGGCCTCTGGAAACACCATATATTTT,CASSFRDRASGNTIYF
TRBD1,14,NA,TRBJ2-7,TRBV29-1,TGCAGCGTCTCAGGGGGAGCGGTACCCTACGAGCAGTACTTC,CSVSGGAVPYEQYF
NA,15,NA,TRBJ2-5,TRBV18,TGTGCCAGCTCACCAAGGACAGAACCACCAGAGACCCAGTACTTC,CASSPRTEPPETQYF
TRBD2,16,once,TRBJ2-1,TRBV19,TGTGCCAGTAGTCCGACACAGCGGGGTAGGTACAATGAGCAGTTCTTC,CASSPTQRGRYNEQFF
NA,14,NA,TRBJ2-5,TRBV11-2,TGTGCCAGCAGCACCGAATCAGCACAAGAGACCCAGTACTTC,CASSTESAQETQYF
NA,15,NA,TRBJ2-1,TRBV7-9,TGTGCCAGCAGCTTAATGCGTCTTCCCGACAATGAGCAGTTCTTC,CASSLMRLPDNEQFF
TRBD2,14,medium-sized,TRBJ2-7,TRBV7-9,TGTGCCAGCAGCCCAGCGGGGGAGATGTGGGAGCAGTACTTC,CASSPAGEMWEQYF
NA,17,few,TRBJ2-5,TRBV12-5,TGTGCTAGTGGTTTGGACCTACCGGGCCCTTTGAAGGAGACCCAGTACTTC,CASGLDLPGPLKETQYF
NA,19,NA,TRBJ2-3,TRBV21-1,TGTGCCAGCACCTCGAGGGAAAACAGGGCACCTACAAGCACAGATACGCAGTATTTT,CASTSRENRAPTSTDTQYF
NA,14,NA,TRBJ1-1,TRBV11-2,TGTGCCAGCAGCCCATGGACGGCCGGCACTGAAGCTTTCTTT,CASSPWTAGTEAFF
NA,14,once,TRBJ1-5,TRBV11-3,TGTGCCAGCAGCTGGGGAGGGTCCGGTCAGCCCCAGCATTTT,CASSWGGSGQPQHF
TRBD1,16,NA,TRBJ2-2,TRBV28,TGTGCCAGCAGTCCGACAGGGGTGGCGAACACCGGGGAGCTGTTTTTT,CASSPTGVANTGELFF
NA,14,NA,TRBJ2-1,TRBV11-2,TGTGCCAGCAGCCAGACCACAGGAAACAATGAGCAGTTCTTC,CASSQTTGNNEQFF
NA,15,NA,TRBJ1-1,TRBV9,TGTGCCAGCAGCTCAGGAAACAGAAAGAACACTGAAGCTTTCTTT,CASSSGNRKNTEAFF
NA,16,NA,TRBJ1-5,TRBV7-2,TGTGCCAGCAGCTTAGAACATCTTGCCCCCCCCTCGGCCCAGCATTTT,CASSLEHLAPPSAQHF
NA,13,NA,TRBJ1-1,TRBV6-5,TGTGCCAGCAGTTACAGCCTTGGGGATGAAGCTTTCTTT,CASSYSLGDEAFF
TRBD2,15,NA,TRBJ2-5,TRBV2,TGTGCCAGCAGTTATCCCAGCGGGGGCCAAGAGACCCAGTACTTC,CASSYPSGGQETQYF
NA,14,few,TRBJ2-1,TRBV9,TGTGCCAGCAGCAGCTCGGCCAATGACAATGAGCAGTTCTTC,CASSSSANDNEQFF
NA,16,few,TRBJ2-1,TRBV5-1,TGCGCCAGCAGCTTAACATGGAGGGGACCAAACAATGAGCAGTTCTTC,CASSLTWRGPNNEQFF
NA,16,NA,TRBJ1-5,TRBV7-8,TGTGCCAGCAGCTTATCCGGCGCCCTGGGAAATCAGCCCCAGCATTTT,CASSLSGALGNQPQHF
NA,17,NA,TRBJ1-4,TRBV25-1,TGTGCCAGCAGAGGGGACATCAGCGGTGGGGAGGATGAAAAACTGTTTTTT,CASRGDISGGEDEKLFF
NA,15,NA,TRBJ1-3,TRBV27,TGTGCCAGCAGTCCCCAGGGACACTCTGGAAACACCATATATTTT,CASSPQGHSGNTIYF
NA,12,NA,TRBJ1-2,TRBV5-1,TGCGCCAGCAGCGTCCCGGGACACCCTTCCACCTTC,CASSVPGHPSTF
NA,17,once,TRBJ1-2,TRBV7-6,TGTGCCAGCAGCTTAACGGGGCGGGTGACAGCAAACTATGGCTACACCTTC,CASSLTGRVTANYGYTF
NA,13,NA,TRBJ1-5,TRBV30,TGTGCCTGGTCACAAGGGAACAATCAGCCCCAGCATTTT,CAWSQGNNQPQHF
NA,14,NA,TRBJ2-1,TRBV11-3,TGTGCCAGCAGCTCCCTGGACGGGCTGAATGAGCAGTTCTTC,CASSSLDGLNEQFF
NA,15,NA,TRBJ2-1,TRBV21-1,TGTGCCAGCAGTAGGACCGGGACAGCCAACAATGAGCAGTTCTTC,CASSRTGTANNEQFF
NA,12,NA,TRBJ2-3,TRBV6-6,TGTGCCAGCAGTTGGACCGCCGATACGCAGTATTTT,CASSWTADTQYF
NA,16,NA,TRBJ1-5,TRBV6-5,TGTGCCAGCAGTTACGGGCCCCTCGATAGCAATCAGCCCCAGCATTTT,CASSYGPLDSNQPQHF
NA,14,NA,TRBJ1-5,TRBV9,TGTGCCAGCAGCGTAGCGGACTGGGGACAGCCCCAGCATTTT,CASSVADWGQPQHF
NA,15,few,TRBJ1-3,TRBV5-4,TGTGCCAGCAGCACGACTGGGGCCTCTGGAAACACCATATATTTT,CASSTTGASGNTIYF
NA,11,NA,TRBJ2-3,TRBV28,TGTGCCAGCAGTACCACAGATACGCAGTATTTT,CASSTTDTQYF
TRBD1,15,NA,TRBJ1-1,TRBV6-1,TGTGCCAGCAATGGGGGACAGGTCGTGGACACTGAAGCTTTCTTT,CASNGGQVVDTEAFF
TRBD1,16,NA,TRBJ2-7,TRBV28,TGTGCCAGCAGCTTACGACAGGGGAGGAAAAATTACGAGCAGTACTTC,CASSLRQGRKNYEQYF
NA,12,few,TRBJ1-1,TRBV5-6,TGTGCCAGCAGCTACTGGTCCGGTTCGGCTTTCTTT,CASSYWSGSAFF
NA,13,once,TRBJ1-2,TRBV15,TGTGCCACCAGCAGACAGGGCGCTGATGGCTACACCTTC,CATSRQGADGYTF
NA,12,NA,TRBJ2-7,TRBV29-1,TGCAGCGTTACGGACAGTCGCTACGAGCAGTACTTC,CSVTDSRYEQYF
TRBD2,16,NA,TRBJ2-3,TRBV4-2,TGTGCCAGCAGCCTAGAGAGTCTAGCGGGCACAGATACGCAGTATTTT,CASSLESLAGTDTQYF
NA,14,NA,TRBJ2-7,TRBV6-5,TGTGCCTCACGTGGGCTTGAGAGCTCCTACGAGCAGTACTTC,CASRGLESSYEQYF
NA,13,NA,TRBJ2-5,TRBV27,TGTGCCAGCAGCCGGAAATACCCGGAGACCCAGTACTTC,CASSRKYPETQYF
NA,14,NA,TRBJ2-3,TRBV29-1,TGCAGCGTTGGGGTTTACGGGAACACAGATACGCAGTATTTT,CSVGVYGNTDTQYF
NA,14,once,TRBJ1-2,TRBV7-2,TGTGCCAGCAGCCGCCCCGGGGGGTTAAATGGCTACACCTTC,CASSRPGGLNGYTF
NA,10,few,TRBJ2-3,TRBV2,TGTGCCAGCGAAGGGGATACGCAGTATTTT,CASEGDTQYF
NA,15,once,TRBJ1-3,TRBV11-3,TGTGCCAGCAGCTTTTGGGGGCGACCTGGAAACACCATATATTTT,CASSFWGRPGNTIYF
TRBD1,15,once,TRBJ2-3,TRBV7-9,TGTGCCAGCAGCTTTAGGGCAGGGGGCGCAGATACGCAGTATTTT,CASSFRAGGADTQYF
TRBD1,14,few,TRBJ1-5,TRBV9,TGTGCCAGCAGCGACCTAAGACAGGGAGGGACCCAGCATTTT,CASSDLRQGGTQHF
NA,10,NA,TRBJ2-7,TRBV5-8,TGTGCCAACACGTTATACGAGCAGTACTTC,CANTLYEQYF
NA,14,NA,TRBJ2-7,TRBV9,TGTGCCAGCAGCGAGGGGGACGGGACCTACGAGCAGTACTTC,CASSEGDGTYEQYF
NA,13,NA,TRBJ1-4,TRBV6-5,TGTGCCAGCAGTTACTCGAAAGGTGGAAAACTGTTTTTT,CASSYSKGGKLFF
NA,11,many,TRBJ1-1,TRBV5-6,TGTGCCAGCAGCATAGGACAGGAAGCTTTCTTT,CASSIGQEAFF
NA,20,NA,TRBJ2-3,TRBV28,TGTGCCAGCAGTTTTGACCCAGAATCCGGCAGGAGACCTAGCACAGATACGCAGTATTTT,CASSFDPESGRRPSTDTQYF
NA,18,NA,TRBJ2-6,TRBV13,TGTGCCAGCAGCTTGGGAGGACTCGGGAGTTTTGGGGCCAACGTCCTGACTTTC,CASSLGGLGSFGANVLTF
TRBD2,16,NA,TRBJ2-1,TRBV2,TGTGCCAGCAACCCCCGCGCCACTAGCGTCTACAATGAGCAGTTCTTC,CASNPRATSVYNEQFF
NA,12,medium-sized,TRBJ1-1,TRBV30,TGTGCCTGGAGTGCTGGGCCAGTTGAAGCTTTCTTT,CAWSAGPVEAFF
TRBD1,14,NA,TRBJ1-1,TRBV25-1,TGTGCCAGCACCGGACAGGGGTTGGAGTCTGAAGCTTTCTTT,CASTGQGLESEAFF